Each of the 31 T cell receptor beta chains below was sequenced from the same sample in a study of blood T cell repertoires in COVID-19. Some clones are missing from TCRdb's copy, which holds only in-frame ones; the method was immunoSEQ multiplex PCR. The sample consists of 120,000 or so clones, more than 70% of them appearing once. Sequencing was carried out using peripheral blood. Receptor source: a woman aged 80 or over with acute or convalescent COVID-19.

The chain carries TRBV5-4 and TRBJ2-1, with 10 bases identical to TRBD2. V shed 4 bases, J shed 4 bases, and the junction held 8 bases outside the gene matches. CDR1 is SGHNT, CDR2 YYREEE, per germline (reference sequence). The CDR3 runs 16 residues. This CDR3 reads CASSPTSGQSYNEQFF. The CDR3 bases are TGTGCCAGCAGCCCGACTAGCGGGCAGTCATACAATGAGCAGTTCTTC.

The chain uses TRBV7-9 and TRBJ2-5; 7 bases align to TRBD1. The CDR3 runs 14 residues. CDR1 and CDR2 (germline): SEHNR, FQNEAQ (reference sequence). The V and J ends lost 3 bases and 2 bases, in that order; junction bases with no gene match: 3. The CDR3 coding sequence is TGTGCCAGCAGCTTCGACAGGGATCAAGAGACCCAGTACTTC. It yields the protein CASSFDRDQETQYF.

The CDR3 is CASSIRGQGLDEQYF. For the CDR3, the DNA is TGTGCCAGCAGTATAAGGGGACAGGGATTGGACGAGCAGTACTTC. The chain couples TRBV28 to TRBJ2-7; TRBD1 agrees at 9 bases. Trimming removed 5 bases from V and 5 bases from J; junction bases left unmatched: 10. CDR3 length: 15 residues. Germline V gives CDR1 MDHEN, CDR2 SYDVKM.

The rearrangement links TRBV5-1 to TRBJ2-6, with TRBD1 matching over 10 bases. CDR1 and CDR2 (germline): SGHRS, YFSETQ. This CDR3 region has 18 residues. V gave up 1 base and J gave up 2 bases; unmatched junction bases: 6. The DNA for the CDR3 is TGCGCCAGCAGCTTGCGACAGGGGGCAGGAACTGGGGCCAACGTCCTGACTTTC. It translates to CASSLRQGAGTGANVLTF.

J is TRBJ2-5 and V is TRBV20-1, with a possible D match to TRBD1 (6 bases). The CDR3 has 11 amino acids. The V and J ends lost 5 bases and 5 bases respectively, with 9 bases between them. Germline V gene lookup returns CDR1 DFQATT and CDR2 SNEGSKA (reference sequence). The DNA for the CDR3 is TGCAGTGCTTACAGGGAGGAGACCCAGTACTTC. Its translation: CSAYREETQYF.

Written as DNA, the CDR3 is TGTGCCAGCAGCTTGAAAGAGGTTCAGGGGTATGGCTACACCTTC. This gives the protein CASSLKEVQGYGYTF. The chain carries TRBV5-6 and TRBJ1-2; D possibly corresponds to TRBD1 (6 bases). Germline assignment: CDR1 SGHDT and CDR2 YYEEEE. V was trimmed by 1 base and J by 5 bases, leaving 15 bases between them. The CDR3 contains 15 residues.

V gene TRBV7-2 combines with J gene TRBJ1-2, with D possibly TRBD1 on 5 matching bases. The V gene lost 0 bases and the J gene lost 2 bases, with 7 bases spanning the gap. Germline CDR1 and CDR2: SGHTA and FQGNSA. The CDR3 totals 14 residues. This CDR3 reads CASSLAGGNYGYTF. For the CDR3, the DNA is TGTGCCAGCAGCTTAGCGGGGGGGAACTATGGCTACACCTTC.

The chain joins TRBV29-1 to TRBJ2-3; 8 bases align to TRBD2. Trimming cost V 4 bases and J 2 bases; bases outside gene matches: 14. The CDR3 covers 17 residues. CDR1 and CDR2 (germline): SQVTM, ANQGSEA. CDR3 sequence: CSVGRELLAAHTDTQYF. In nucleotides, the CDR3 is TGCAGCGTTGGGAGGGAGCTACTAGCGGCCCACACAGATACGCAGTATTTT.

The chain uses TRBV18 and TRBJ2-6; weak D call: TRBD1 (6 bases). This CDR3 spans 15 amino acids. CDR1 is KGHSH and CDR2 is LQKENI in the germline V gene. V lost 1 base, J lost 4 bases, and 8 bases lay in between. The DNA for the CDR3 is TGTGCCAGCTCACCACTGGGGGCCGGGGCCAACGTCCTGACTTTC. This sequence encodes CASSPLGAGANVLTF.

The chain couples TRBV19 to TRBJ2-5, with TRBD1 identical over 11 bases. V lost 6 bases, J lost 5 bases, and 5 bases stayed unmatched. Germline assignment: CDR1 LNHDA and CDR2 SQIVND (reference sequence). This CDR3 comprises 14 residues. CDR3 DNA: TGTGCCAGTAGAAGGACAGGGGGCCGGGAGACCCAGTACTTC. This gives the protein CASRRTGGRETQYF. The entire variable domain, with the rest obtained from reference TRBV19 and TRBJ2-5, is as follows: DGGITQSPKYLFRKEGQNVTLSCEQNLNHDAMYWYRQDPGQGLRLIYYSQIVNDFQKGDIAEGYSVSREKKESFPLTVTSAQKNPTAFYLCASRRTGGRETQYFGPGTRLLVL.

The CDR3 nucleotides read TGCGCCAGCAGCCGTTCCGACAGTAATTTAAACGAGCAGTACTTC. Protein product: CASSRSDSNLNEQYF. The rearrangement joins TRBV5-1 to TRBJ2-7; a possible D gene is TRBD1 (5 bases). Trimming took off 4 bases at V and 5 bases at J, with 19 bases between the two ends. There are 15 residues in the CDR3. Germline V gives CDR1 SGHRS, CDR2 YFSETQ.

The chain has TRBV18 and TRBJ2-1; D might be TRBD1 (5 bases). The CDR3 consists of 15 residues. CDR1 is KGHSH, CDR2 LQKENI, per germline. V was pared by 2 bases and J by 0 bases, with 8 bases between. CDR3 DNA sequence: TGTGCCAGCTCACCAGGGGCTAGCTCCTACAATGAGCAGTTCTTC. Its protein is CASSPGASSYNEQFF.

The chain uses TRBV27 and TRBJ2-1; D possibly corresponds to TRBD1 (6 bases). With 1 base removed from V and 10 bases from J, the gap between germline ends came to 11 bases. CDR3 length equals 13 residues. Germline V gene lookup returns CDR1 MNHEY and CDR2 SMNVEV (reference sequence). The CDR3 DNA sequence: TGTGCCAGCAGTTTATTGGGGGCTCGGGAGCAGTTCTTC. It yields the protein CASSLLGAREQFF.

The chain links TRBV5-4 to TRBJ1-5; 9 nucleotides line up with TRBD1. V was pared by 5 bases and J by 3 bases, with 9 bases of the junction left unmatched. The germline V gene encodes CDR1 SGHNT and CDR2 YYREEE (reference sequence). This CDR3 is built from 16 residues. The DNA of the CDR3 is TGTGCCAGCAGTTTCACAGGGGGCGCGGACAATCAGCCCCAGCATTTT. It is translated as CASSFTGGADNQPQHF.

This clone is medium-sized by share. The chain recombines TRBV6-5 with TRBJ2-7, with 8 bases lining up with TRBD2. CDR3 length equals 14 residues. From germline, CDR1 is MNHEY and CDR2 SVGAGI. V lost 8 bases, J lost 0 bases, and 6 bases stayed unmatched. DNA of the CDR3: TGTGCCAGCGAAGCGGGAGCGAGCTCCTACGAGCAGTACTTC. As protein: CASEAGASSYEQYF.

This clone was counted only a few times. V is TRBV7-2 and J is TRBJ2-6; D is ambiguous. Per germline, CDR1 SGHTA and CDR2 FQGNSA. The V end lost 5 bases, the J end lost 0 bases, and 5 bases lay between the germline ends. The CDR3 has 14 residues. CDR3 protein: CASSPNSGANVLTF. CDR3 sequence (DNA): TGTGCCAGCAGCCCTAACTCTGGGGCCAACGTCCTGACTTTC.

This sequence joins TRBV5-1 and TRBJ2-7, with 9 bases aligning to TRBD1. V was pared by 1 base and J by 5 bases, with 4 bases of the junction left unmatched. The germline CDR1 and CDR2 sequences are SGHRS and YFSETQ. The CDR3 is 14 residues long. The CDR3 sequence is CASSLRTGDNEQYF. In nucleotides, the CDR3 is TGCGCCAGCAGCTTGAGGACAGGGGATAACGAGCAGTACTTC. Using reference TRBV5-1 and TRBJ2-7 for the parts outside the CDR3, the full variable domain is KAGVTQTPRYLIKTRGQQVTLSCSPISGHRSVSWYQQTPGQGLQFLFEYFSETQRNKGNFPGRFSGRQFSNSRSEMNVSTLELGDSALYLCASSLRTGDNEQYFGPGTRLTVT.

CDR3 loop: CASSAYRDSGNTIYF. In DNA form, the CDR3 reads TGTGCCAGCAGCGCCTACAGAGACTCTGGAAACACCATATATTTT. The genes are TRBV13 and TRBJ1-3; no reliable D call. In germline, CDR1 is PRHDT, CDR2 FYEKMQ (reference sequence). The length of the CDR3 is 15 residues. V was trimmed by 5 bases and J by 0 bases, leaving 11 bases between them.

This rearrangement joins TRBV6-6 to TRBJ2-1; D perhaps matches TRBD2 (5 bases). Germline CDR1 and CDR2: MNHNY and SVGAGI (reference sequence). Trimming removed 5 bases at V and 4 bases at J, with 12 bases between. The CDR3 has 14 amino acids. The CDR3, as DNA: TGTGCCAGCAGTCAACGCCCGGGATACAATGAGCAGTTCTTC. Amino acids: CASSQRPGYNEQFF.

The chain has TRBV11-2 and TRBJ2-3; a possible D gene is TRBD2 (6 bases). V shed 3 bases and J shed 0 bases, with 7 bases lying between them. CDR3 length: 14 residues. CDR1 is SGHAT and CDR2 is FQNNGV in the germline V gene. The CDR3 nucleotides read TGTGCCAGCAGCTTCGGGACTAGCACAGATACGCAGTATTTT. This gives the protein CASSFGTSTDTQYF.

This clone was found once. V gene TRBV19 combines with J gene TRBJ1-5, with 7 bases fitting TRBD1. With 4 bases clipped from V and 0 bases from J, the junction kept 3 bases outside the gene matches. Germline V lookup: CDR1 LNHDA, CDR2 SQIVND (reference sequence). CDR3 length: 15 residues. CDR3 amino acids: CASSKGDSSNQPQHF. For the CDR3, the DNA is TGTGCCAGTAGTAAAGGGGACAGTAGCAATCAGCCCCAGCATTTT.

This chain joins TRBV4-1 and TRBJ1-4; TRBD1 aligns across 7 bases. The CDR3 is 16 amino acids. Trimming at V came to 0 bases and at J to 7 bases, leaving 8 bases not matched to a gene. Germline CDR1 MGHRA, CDR2 YSYEKL. Here the CDR3 reads CASSQDRGGMSEKLFF. The CDR3 DNA reads TGCGCCAGCAGCCAAGATCGAGGGGGCATGAGTGAAAAACTGTTTTTT.

This clone was seen only once. The chain is built from TRBV6-6 and TRBJ1-5, with D tentatively TRBD1 (5 bases). The CDR3 sequence is 14 residues long. Trimming removed 6 bases at V and 4 bases at J, with 13 bases between. CDR1 and CDR2 from the germline V gene are MNHNY and SVGAGI (reference sequence). The DNA of the CDR3 is TGTGCCAGCAGAAGGGGACGGGAGAATCAGCCCCAGCATTTT. It encodes CASRRGRENQPQHF.

The rearrangement links TRBV2 to TRBJ1-1; TRBD1 might be the D (5 bases). The CDR3 extends over 15 amino acids. Germline CDR1 is SNHLY and CDR2 is FYNNEI. V lost 8 bases and J lost 1, with 17 bases in between. CDR3 residues: CASSFIITGNTEAFF. DNA for the CDR3: TGTGCCAGCTCGTTCATAATAACAGGGAACACTGAAGCTTTCTTT.

This chain connects TRBV12-3 or TRBV12-4 to TRBJ2-3; no clear D gene. This CDR3 has 12 amino acids. Trimming cost V 6 bases and J 6 bases, with 10 bases left between them. CDR3 sequence reads: CASRTFGDTQYF. CDR3 DNA sequence: TGTGCCAGCAGAACGTTCGGGGATACGCAGTATTTT.

The gene calls are TRBV19 and TRBJ2-3; 11 bases fit TRBD2. The CDR3 sequence is 19 residues long. Looked up from germline, CDR1 is LNHDA and CDR2 is SQIVND (reference sequence). The V and J ends lost 4 bases and 6 bases, in that order; junction bases with no gene match: 18. CDR3 coding DNA: TGTGCCAGTAGTACACGACTAGCGGGGCCTTCTGGCACAATGGATACGCAGTATTTT. This encodes CASSTRLAGPSGTMDTQYF.

The chain recombines TRBV18 with TRBJ1-4; 10 bases match TRBD1. The CDR3 length is 16 residues. Germline lookup yields CDR1 KGHSH and CDR2 LQKENI. J gave up 6 bases and V 0 bases, and 4 bases lay outside the gene matches. The CDR3 nucleotides are TGTGCCAGCTCACCACCGTATGGGACAGGGGATGAAAAACTGTTTTTT. Protein product: CASSPPYGTGDEKLFF.

The V call is TRBV7-9, the J call TRBJ1-2; 7 nucleotides line up with TRBD1. The ends lost 5 bases at V and 6 bases at J; junction bases unmatched: 9. The CDR3 has 14 amino acids. Germline-derived CDR1 and CDR2 are SEHNR and FQNEAQ (reference sequence). The CDR3 loop is CASSRRGIGDGYTF. The CDR3 bases are TGTGCCAGCAGCCGCAGGGGGATAGGGGATGGCTACACCTTC.

The genes are TRBV9 and TRBJ2-7; D is perhaps TRBD1 (5 bases). The ends were cut back, 2 bases at V and 6 bases at J, with 15 bases in the middle. Germline V gives CDR1 SGDLS, CDR2 YYNGEE. The length of the CDR3 is 14 residues. The CDR3, as DNA: TGTGCCAGCAGCGTGACAGATATAACCTCCGAGCAGTACTTC. Translation gives CASSVTDITSEQYF.

The chain links TRBV4-2 to TRBJ2-7; TRBD1 matches at 7 bases. This CDR3 region has 15 residues. Trimming took 0 bases from V and 2 from J; bases not matched to a gene: 4. Germline V CDR1 and CDR2: LGHNA, YNFKEQ. The CDR3 sequence is CASSQEGTAAYEQYF. The DNA of the CDR3 is TGTGCCAGCAGCCAAGAGGGGACAGCAGCCTACGAGCAGTACTTC.

The rearrangement uses TRBV18 and TRBJ1-5; 7 nucleotides align to TRBD1. J gave up 6 bases and V 6 bases, and 11 bases lay outside the gene matches. Germline V gene lookup returns CDR1 KGHSH and CDR2 LQKENI. There are 15 residues in the CDR3. CDR3 sequence: CASSLMQGGGQPQHF. CDR3 sequence (DNA): TGTGCCAGCTCGCTAATGCAGGGGGGCGGTCAGCCCCAGCATTTT. The whole variable domain, remainder taken from reference TRBV18 and TRBJ1-5, is NAGVMQNPRHLVRRRGQEARLRCSPMKGHSHVYWYRQLPEEGLKFMVYLQKENIIDESGMPKERFSAEFPKEGPSILRIQQVVRGDSAAYFCASSLMQGGGQPQHFGDGTRLSIL.